This TCR beta chain originates from a study of blood T cell repertoires in COVID-19. Study at large: T cells, B-cell-depleted T cells, or PBMCs provided the cDNA or gDNA that served as material.

Sequencing used immunoSEQ multiplex PCR; TCRdb keeps in-frame clones, though not all of them. The sample gives 250,000 to 300,000 clones, roughly 85% of which show up once; around 4.5% is in the top ten. V lost 5 bases and J lost 2, with 10 bases in between. Germline CDR1 SEHNR, CDR2 FQNEAQ (reference sequence). CDR3 length: 13 amino acids. The rearrangement uses TRBV7-9 and TRBJ2-7; a possible D gene is TRBD2 (6 bases). The sequence derives from a man aged 55 to 69 who had recovered from COVID-19. The sample consisted of peripheral blood. This CDR3 is CASSPRGTYEQYF. The CDR3 bases are TGTGCCAGCAGCCCTCGCGGGACCTACGAGCAGTACTTC.